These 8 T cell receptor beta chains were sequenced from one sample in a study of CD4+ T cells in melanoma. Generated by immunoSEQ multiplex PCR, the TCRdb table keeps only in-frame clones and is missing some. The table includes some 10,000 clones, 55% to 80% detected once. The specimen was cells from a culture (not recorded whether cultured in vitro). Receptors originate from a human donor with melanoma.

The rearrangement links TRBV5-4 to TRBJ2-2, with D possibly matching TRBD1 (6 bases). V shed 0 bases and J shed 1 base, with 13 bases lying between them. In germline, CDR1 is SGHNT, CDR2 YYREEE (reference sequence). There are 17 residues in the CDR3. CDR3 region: CASSLARGRRNTGELFF. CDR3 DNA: TGTGCCAGCAGCTTGGCGAGGGGGAGAAGGAACACCGGGGAGCTGTTTTTT.

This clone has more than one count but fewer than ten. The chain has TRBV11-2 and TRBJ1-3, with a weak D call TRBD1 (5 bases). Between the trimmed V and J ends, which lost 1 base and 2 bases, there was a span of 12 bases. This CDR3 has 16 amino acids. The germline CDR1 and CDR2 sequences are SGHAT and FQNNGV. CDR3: CASSLVQGSAGNTIYF. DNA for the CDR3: TGTGCCAGCAGCTTAGTGCAGGGCTCGGCTGGAAACACCATATATTTT.

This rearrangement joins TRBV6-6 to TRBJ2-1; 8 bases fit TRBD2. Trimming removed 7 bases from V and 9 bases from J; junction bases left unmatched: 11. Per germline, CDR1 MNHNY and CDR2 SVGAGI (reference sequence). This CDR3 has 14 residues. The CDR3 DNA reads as TGTGCCAGCAAGAATAGCGGGGAGGGTGGTGAGCAGTTCTTC. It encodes CASKNSGEGGEQFF.

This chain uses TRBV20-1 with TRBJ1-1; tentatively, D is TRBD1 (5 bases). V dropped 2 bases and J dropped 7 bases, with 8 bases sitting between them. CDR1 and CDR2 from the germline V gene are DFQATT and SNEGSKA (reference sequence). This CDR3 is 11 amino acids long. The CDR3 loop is CSARTRGEAFF. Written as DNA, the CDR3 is TGCAGTGCTAGAACTAGGGGTGAAGCTTTCTTT.

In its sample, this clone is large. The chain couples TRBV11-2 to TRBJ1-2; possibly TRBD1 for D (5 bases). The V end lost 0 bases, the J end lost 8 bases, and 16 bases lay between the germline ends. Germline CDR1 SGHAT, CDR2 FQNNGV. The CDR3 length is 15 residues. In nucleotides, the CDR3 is TGTGCCAGCAGCTTAGATATCATGGGACGAGGGGGCTACACCTTC. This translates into CASSLDIMGRGGYTF.

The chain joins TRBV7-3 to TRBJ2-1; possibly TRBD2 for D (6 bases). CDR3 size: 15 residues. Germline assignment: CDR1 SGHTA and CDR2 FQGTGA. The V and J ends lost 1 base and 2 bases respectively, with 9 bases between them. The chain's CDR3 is CASSLNGGPYNEQFF. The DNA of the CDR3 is TGTGCCAGCAGCTTAAACGGGGGTCCCTACAATGAGCAGTTCTTC.

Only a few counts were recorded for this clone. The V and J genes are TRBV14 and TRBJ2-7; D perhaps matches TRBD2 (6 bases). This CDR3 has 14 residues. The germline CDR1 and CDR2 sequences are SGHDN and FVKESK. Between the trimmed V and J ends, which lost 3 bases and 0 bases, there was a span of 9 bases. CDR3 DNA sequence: TGTGCCAGCAGCCAGTACGGGGGCTCCTACGAGCAGTACTTC. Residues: CASSQYGGSYEQYF. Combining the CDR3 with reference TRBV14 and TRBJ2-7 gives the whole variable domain EAGVTQFPSHSVIEKGQTVTLRCDPISGHDNLYWYRRVMGKEIKFLLHFVKESKQDESGMPNNRFLAERTGGTYSTLKVQPAELEDSGVYFCASSQYGGSYEQYFGPGTRLTVT.

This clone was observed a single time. As DNA, the CDR3 is TGCGCCAGCAGTCCCCCGGGCAGGGGAAGAGTCACAGATACGCAGTATTTT. This translates into CASSPPGRGRVTDTQYF. The chain recombines TRBV5-1 with TRBJ2-3, with D maybe TRBD1 (6 bases). CDR3 size: 17 residues. Germline lookup yields CDR1 SGHRS and CDR2 YFSETQ. V was shortened by 5 bases and J by 2 bases, with 21 bases between the two germline ends.